The rows below give T cell receptor beta chains drawn from one sample of a study of blood T cell repertoires in COVID-19. The method was immunoSEQ multiplex PCR; TCRdb's version includes in-frame clones alone and lacks a portion of them. The table has about 73,000 clones, roughly four fifths seen once. Sequencing was done on a sample of peripheral blood. The receptors stem from an older woman with acute or convalescent COVID-19. Each CDR3 is given with its conserved first and last residue. The D gene is left open where the match is weak. Expanded clones get a size class; other rows say once, few or many, or leave the size out.

size	D	J	V	CDR3	DNA
.	TRBD2	TRBJ2-1	TRBV7-6	CASSPMWGGSNEQFF	TGTGCCAGCAGCCCAATGTGGGGGGGGAGCAATGAGCAGTTCTTC
once	.	TRBJ2-2	TRBV9	CASSVKAGHTGELFF	TGTGCCAGCAGCGTCAAGGCAGGGCACACCGGGGAGCTGTTTTTT
.	.	TRBJ1-1	TRBV9	CASSVERVGTEAFF	TGTGCCAGCAGCGTAGAGAGGGTGGGCACTGAAGCTTTCTTT
.	.	TRBJ2-5	TRBV7-6	CASSPRASRETQYF	TGTGCCAGCAGCCCCAGGGCTTCCCGAGAGACCCAGTACTTC
few	.	TRBJ1-1	TRBV7-8	CASSLAEGRYTEAFF	TGTGCCAGCAGCTTAGCCGAGGGTAGGTACACTGAAGCTTTCTTT
.	.	TRBJ1-1	TRBV5-1	CASSSQGGHTEAFF	TGCGCCAGCAGCTCCCAGGGTGGCCACACTGAAGCTTTCTTT
.	TRBD2	TRBJ2-2	TRBV10-2	CASSEERGLNTGELFF	TGCGCCAGCAGTGAAGAGCGGGGCCTTAACACCGGGGAGCTGTTTTTT
.	.	TRBJ1-1	TRBV5-6	CASSLDGTEAFF	TGTGCCAGCAGCTTGGACGGGACTGAAGCTTTCTTT
.	.	TRBJ1-6	TRBV20-1	CSASQSDSPLHF	TGCAGTGCTAGTCAATCGGATTCACCCCTCCACTTT
.	.	TRBJ1-5	TRBV24-1	CATSDSSRGYDQPQHF	TGTGCCACCAGTGATTCATCTAGAGGGTACGATCAGCCCCAGCATTTT
.	TRBD1	TRBJ1-3	TRBV9	CASSVEAGGGYYSGNTIYF	TGTGCCAGCAGCGTAGAGGCAGGGGGCGGTTATTACTCTGGAAACACCATATATTTT
.	TRBD1	TRBJ2-3	TRBV18	CASSSDRDPSDTQYF	TGTGCCAGCTCATCGGACAGGGATCCGTCAGATACGCAGTATTTT
.	.	TRBJ1-5	TRBV19	CASAPVDSDNQPQHF	TGTGCCAGCGCCCCGGTAGACAGCGACAATCAGCCCCAGCATTTT
once	.	TRBJ1-2	TRBV29-1	CSVDMTDGYTF	TGCAGCGTTGATATGACAGATGGCTACACCTTC
few	.	TRBJ2-7	TRBV18	CASSLQGVYEQYF	TGTGCCAGCTCATTACAGGGAGTCTACGAGCAGTACTTC
once	.	TRBJ1-4	TRBV4-1	CASSQETGNNEKLFF	TGCGCCAGCAGCCAAGAAACAGGGAATAATGAAAAACTGTTTTTT
once	TRBD2	TRBJ2-3	TRBV2	CASSEARLAGGVDTQYF	TGTGCCAGCAGTGAAGCACGGCTAGCGGGGGGGGTAGATACGCAGTATTTT
.	.	TRBJ2-2	TRBV2	CASSKYLDSENTGELFF	TGTGCCAGCAGCAAATACCTAGACAGTGAGAACACCGGGGAGCTGTTTTTT
once	.	TRBJ2-7	TRBV3-1/TRBV3-2	CASSQTGAYEQYF	TGTGCCAGCAGCCAGACGGGGGCCTACGAGCAGTACTTC
.	.	TRBJ1-1	TRBV7-6	CASSLARLSRDTEAFF	TGTGCCAGCAGCTTAGCTAGATTGAGCAGGGACACTGAAGCTTTCTTT
.	TRBD2	TRBJ2-3	TRBV5-1	CASSTSGGTGYTQYF	TGCGCCAGCAGCACTAGCGGGGGGACAGGGTACACGCAGTATTTT
.	TRBD2	TRBJ2-3	TRBV5-1	CASSLVGLAGPDTQYF	TGCGCCAGCAGCTTGGTGGGACTAGCGGGCCCAGATACGCAGTATTTT
.	.	TRBJ1-6	TRBV4-1	CASSRTDPSGYDNSPLHF	TGCGCCAGCAGCCGGACGGATCCCTCAGGGTACGATAATTCACCCCTCCACTTT
.	TRBD1	TRBJ1-4	TRBV5-1	CASSGSTGPNEKLFF	TGCGCCAGCAGCGGGTCGACAGGGCCTAATGAAAAACTGTTTTTT
.	TRBD1	TRBJ1-6	TRBV19	CASNQGAKSPLHF	TGTGCCAGTAACCAGGGGGCTAAGTCACCCCTCCACTTT
.	TRBD1	TRBJ1-5	TRBV19	CASSLRQGATPNQPQHF	TGTGCCAGTAGTCTCCGACAGGGGGCGACCCCCAATCAGCCCCAGCATTTT
.	.	TRBJ2-7	TRBV10-3	CAISEKTSGGYEQYF	TGTGCCATCAGTGAGAAGACTAGTGGAGGCTACGAGCAGTACTTC
.	.	TRBJ2-7	TRBV9	CASSVDQGTYEQYF	TGTGCCAGCAGCGTAGATCAGGGGACCTACGAGCAGTACTTC
.	.	TRBJ2-7	TRBV24-1	CATSQKQDAYEQYF	TGTGCCACCAGTCAAAAACAGGACGCCTACGAGCAGTACTTC
few	.	TRBJ2-1	TRBV15	CATRTLLNEQFF	TGTGCCACGCGGACTCTCCTCAATGAGCAGTTCTTC
.	TRBD1	TRBJ2-2	TRBV7-8	CASSRINRGPISGTGELFF	TGTGCCAGCAGCCGTATAAACAGGGGGCCCATCTCGGGCACCGGGGAGCTGTTTTTT
.	.	TRBJ1-4	TRBV18	CASSPPVPQEKLFF	TGTGCCAGCTCACCACCCGTACCCCAGGAAAAACTGTTTTTT
.	.	TRBJ2-7	TRBV19	CASPGDRLAHEQYF	TGTGCCAGTCCGGGGGACCGCCTAGCTCACGAGCAGTACTTC
.	TRBD1	TRBJ1-4	TRBV30	CAWTPRGQGNEKLFF	TGTGCCTGGACCCCTCGAGGACAGGGGAACGAAAAACTGTTTTTT
.	.	TRBJ1-5	TRBV6-5	CASRHGSSGPQHF	TGTGCCAGCAGACACGGCTCTTCGGGGCCCCAGCATTTT
.	.	TRBJ1-5	TRBV6-6	CASSLGEAYNQPQHF	TGTGCCAGCAGTCTCGGGGAGGCCTACAATCAGCCCCAGCATTTT
.	TRBD1	TRBJ1-2	TRBV24-1	CATSDTGQIHGYTF	TGTGCCACCAGTGATACGGGACAGATCCATGGCTACACCTTC
.	.	TRBJ1-2	TRBV10-2	CASSESREGRGGGYTF	TGCGCCAGCAGTGAGAGTCGGGAGGGACGGGGAGGAGGCTACACCTTC
.	.	TRBJ1-1	TRBV5-6	CASSFRVPNTEAFF	TGTGCCAGCAGTTTCAGGGTCCCTAACACTGAAGCTTTCTTT
.	TRBD2	TRBJ2-2	TRBV29-1	CSVSLSGLAVGELFF	TGCAGCGTTTCCCTCAGCGGACTAGCGGTCGGGGAGCTGTTTTTT